This TCR beta chain was identified in a study of blood T cell repertoires in COVID-19. Study-wide background: Samples of COVID-19 (acute and convalescent) were obtained from the United States, Italy and Spain. T cells, B-cell-depleted T cells, or PBMCs provided the cDNA or gDNA that served as material.

This CDR3 has 14 residues. J was trimmed by 7 bases and V by 5 bases; bases with no gene match: 8. The germline CDR1 and CDR2 sequences are SEHNR and FQNEAQ (reference sequence). Study processing details: Amplified reference gene primers provided the basis for estimating nucleated cell counts. Clones were read by immunoSEQ multiplex PCR, and TCRdb kept only the in-frame ones, dropping some. The V and J calls and clone size come from that table; D and trimming were worked out from the DNA. The sample has more than 95,000 clones; around four fifths are singletons. This receptor was obtained from a man between 60 and 75 years old with acute or convalescent COVID-19. What was sequenced was peripheral blood. The chain joins TRBV7-9 to TRBJ2-4; 7 bases are shared with TRBD2. This chain's CDR3 is CASSPWEGGNIQYF. The CDR3 DNA follows: TGTGCCAGCAGCCCTTGGGAGGGTGGGAACATTCAGTACTTC.